The 17 T cell receptor beta chains below come from one sample, sequenced in a study of blood T cells in healthy people across ages. The use of a sample-barcoded 5' primer and a J-beta primer mix characterized a second PCR of about 7 to 12 cycles. TCRdb analysed the 5' RACE reads with MiXCR anew, one entry per CDR3 protein. Of about 1.1 million distinct CDR3 sequences listed, around two fifths are singletons. The sample was blood. The origin of the receptors is a man between 18 and 35 years old in good health.

As for this clonotype: This sequence may be a read error, since a much larger clone differs from it by one base. The rearrangement joins TRBV6-1 to TRBJ2-5; D remains unclear. Germline V lookup: CDR1 MNHNS, CDR2 SASEGT. The CDR3 is 10 residues long. The CDR3 here is CASSEESQYF. In DNA, the CDR3 is TGTGCCAGCAGTGAAGAGTCCCAGTACTTC.

The J gene is TRBJ1-6, the V gene TRBV20-1, with a tentative D call TRBD1 (5 bases). Per the germline V gene, CDR1 is DFQATT and CDR2 is SNEGSKA (reference sequence). The CDR3 is 14 residues long. V lost 5 bases, J lost 5 bases, and 13 bases lay in between. The CDR3 nucleotides read TGCAGTGCTTACAGGTCAGCAAATAATTCACCCCTCCACTTT. The encoded protein is CSAYRSANNSPLHF.

This clonotype has ten or more counts. The gene calls are TRBV4-3 and TRBJ2-5, with D possibly being TRBD1 (6 bases). The CDR3 has 17 amino acids. Germline V gives CDR1 LGHNA, CDR2 YSLEER. Trimming shortened V by 0 bases and J by 11 bases, and 25 bases separated the two germline ends. This CDR3 reads CASSQEESQGQYNEQYF. The DNA for the CDR3 is TGCGCCAGCAGCCAAGAAGAGTCGCAGGGGCAGTACAATGAGCAGTACTTC.

This clonotype was detected ten times or more. The CDR3 DNA reads as TGCGCCAGCAGCCAAGATGGCGGGCTAGCCAAAAACATTCAGTACTTC. Its translation: CASSQDGGLAKNIQYF. V usage is TRBV4-1 and J usage is TRBJ2-4; possibly TRBD2 for D (5 bases). Germline-derived CDR1 and CDR2 are MGHRA and YSYEKL. V was pared by 0 bases and J by 0 bases, with 9 bases between. The CDR3 contains 16 residues.

This clonotype was seen a few times. The CDR3, as DNA: TGCGCCAGCAGCTTGGAAGGGACCCAGGGTGAAAAACTGTTTTTT. Translated, it gives CASSLEGTQGEKLFF. V and J are TRBV5-1 and TRBJ1-4, with D possibly TRBD1 on 5 matching bases. The V gene's germline CDR1 is SGHRS and CDR2 YFSETQ. CDR3 size: 15 residues. V gave up 0 bases and J gave up 7 bases, with 13 bases separating them.

This chain links TRBV7-2 with TRBJ1-1, with a possible D match to TRBD1 (5 bases). Germline CDR1 and CDR2: SGHTA and FQGNSA. The CDR3 consists of 12 residues. Between the trimmed V and J ends, which lost 0 bases and 8 bases, there was a span of 7 bases. CDR3 bases: TGTGCCAGCAGCTTAGCGGCAGGGGAAGCTTTCTTT. It specifies CASSLAAGEAFF.

Concerning this clonotype: Possible read error: a much larger clone is one base away. The V and J genes are TRBV27 and TRBJ1-2; no firm D call. CDR1 is MNHEY, CDR2 SMNVEV, per germline (reference sequence). V lost 0 bases to trimming and J lost 7 bases, with 12 bases between them. This CDR3 contains 14 residues. This CDR3 reads CASSLSRVGSGYTF. The CDR3 nucleotides read TGTGCCAGCAGTTTATCCCGGGTGGGTTCTGGCTACACCTTC.

The chain has TRBV6-4 and TRBJ1-1, with 8 bases lining up with TRBD1. The CDR3 consists of 14 residues. Germline assignment: CDR1 MRHNA and CDR2 SNTAGT. After removal of 4 bases from V and 5 bases from J, the junction contained 6 bases not matched to a gene. The CDR3 DNA follows: TGTGCCAGCAGTGTCACAGGGGGTTCAACTGAAGCTTTCTTT. This gives the protein CASSVTGGSTEAFF.

This chain connects TRBV7-2 to TRBJ2-3; the D gene could be TRBD1 or TRBD2 (5 bases each). In germline, CDR1 is SGHTA, CDR2 FQGNSA. Trimming removed 6 bases from V and 0 bases from J, with 13 bases in between. This CDR3 is built from 15 residues. In nucleotides, the CDR3 is TGTGCCAGCAGAGTCGGGGCGCTAAGCACAGATACGCAGTATTTT. Translation gives CASRVGALSTDTQYF.

This chain joins TRBV7-9 and TRBJ1-1, with a weak D call TRBD1 (6 bases). The CDR3 totals 15 residues. The V gene lost 5 bases and the J gene lost 4 bases, with 17 bases spanning the gap. Germline CDR1 and CDR2: SEHNR and FQNEAQ (reference sequence). The CDR3 region is CASSQGGYEGTEAFF. In DNA form, the CDR3 reads TGTGCCAGCAGCCAAGGGGGGTACGAGGGCACTGAAGCTTTCTTT.

V is TRBV20-1 and J is TRBJ1-1, with D possibly matching TRBD1 (6 bases). V lost 6 bases and J lost 4, with 12 bases in between. This CDR3 comprises 12 residues. CDR1 and CDR2 from the germline V gene are DFQATT and SNEGSKA (reference sequence). The CDR3 DNA is TGCAGTGCAGTCCGGGGGGCCACTGAAGCTTTCTTT. This encodes CSAVRGATEAFF.

For this clonotype: A much larger clone sits a single nucleotide away, making a read error possible. J is TRBJ2-5 and V is TRBV20-1; 8 bases fit TRBD1. The CDR3 is 11 residues long. The V gene's germline CDR1 is DFQATT and CDR2 SNEGSKA (reference sequence). The CDR3 here is CGATYQGAQYF. The CDR3 bases are TGCGGTGCCACTTACCAGGGGGCACAGTACTTC.

The chain recombines TRBV7-9 with TRBJ2-7; D possibly corresponds to TRBD2 (5 bases). The CDR3 loop spans 13 amino acids. Germline CDR1 reads SEHNR; CDR2 reads FQNEAQ (reference sequence). V lost 1 base to trimming and J lost 5 bases, with 9 bases between them. The CDR3 DNA reads as TGTGCCAGCAGCTTAGGAGGGTTCGACGAGCAGTACTTC. Encoded protein: CASSLGGFDEQYF. The full variable domain, completed using reference TRBV7-9 and TRBJ2-7, is DTGVSQNPRHKITKRGQNVTFRCDPISEHNRLYWYRQTLGQGPEFLTYFQNEAQLEKSRLLSDRFSAERPKGSFSTLEIQRTEQGDSAMYLCASSLGGFDEQYFGPGTRLTVT.

This clonotype was seen a few times. The genes are TRBV7-9 and TRBJ1-2; D uncertain. Trimming cost V 4 bases and J 2 bases, with 11 bases left between them. CDR3 length: 14 residues. From germline, CDR1 is SEHNR and CDR2 FQNEAQ (reference sequence). The CDR3 DNA reads as TGTGCCAGCAGCTCTATTGGAGGGAACTATGGCTACACCTTC. It translates to CASSSIGGNYGYTF.

A note on this clonotype: This is likely a read error, given that the CDR3 carries no conserved phenylalanine or tryptophan at its end. The chain uses TRBV5-5 and TRBJ1-2; TRBD1 agrees at 7 bases. V trimming: 3 bases; J trimming: 2 bases; junction bases outside the gene matches: 7. The CDR3 runs to 15 residues. In germline, CDR1 is SGHKS, CDR2 YYEKEE (reference sequence). CDR3 sequence (DNA): TGTGCCAGCAGCTCCCCGGACAGGACAAACTATGGCTACACCCTC. This encodes CASSSPDRTNYGYTL.

V gene TRBV6-6 combines with J gene TRBJ1-2; D not resolved. CDR3 length: 13 residues. The germline gives CDR1 MNHNY, CDR2 SVGAGI (reference sequence). The V and J ends lost 5 bases and 0 bases respectively, with 7 bases between them. The CDR3 is CASSRSTNYGYTF. Written as DNA, the CDR3 is TGTGCCAGCAGTAGGTCCACTAACTATGGCTACACCTTC.

The gene calls are TRBV6-5 and TRBJ1-2, with D unresolved. Trimming removed 5 bases from V and 0 bases from J, with 10 bases in between. Germline V gene lookup returns CDR1 MNHEY and CDR2 SVGAGI. The CDR3 has 14 residues. The CDR3 reads CASSPISANYGYTF. The CDR3 nucleotides are TGTGCCAGCAGTCCCATCTCTGCTAACTATGGCTACACCTTC.